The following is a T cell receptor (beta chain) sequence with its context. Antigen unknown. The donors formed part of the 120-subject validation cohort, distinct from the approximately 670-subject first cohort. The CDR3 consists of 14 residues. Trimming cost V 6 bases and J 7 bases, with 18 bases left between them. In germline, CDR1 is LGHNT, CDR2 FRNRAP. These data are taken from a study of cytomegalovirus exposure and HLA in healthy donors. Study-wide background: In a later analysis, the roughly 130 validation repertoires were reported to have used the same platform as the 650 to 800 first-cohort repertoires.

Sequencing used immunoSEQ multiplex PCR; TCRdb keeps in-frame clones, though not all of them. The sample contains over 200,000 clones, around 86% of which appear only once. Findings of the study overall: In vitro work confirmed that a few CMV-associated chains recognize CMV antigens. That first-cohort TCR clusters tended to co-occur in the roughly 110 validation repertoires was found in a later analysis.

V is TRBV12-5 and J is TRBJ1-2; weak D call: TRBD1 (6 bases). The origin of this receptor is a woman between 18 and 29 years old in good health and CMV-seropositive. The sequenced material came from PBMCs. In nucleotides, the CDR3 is TGTGCTAGTGGACCCGACAGGCCCGCGGGTGGCTACACCTTC. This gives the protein CASGPDRPAGGYTF.